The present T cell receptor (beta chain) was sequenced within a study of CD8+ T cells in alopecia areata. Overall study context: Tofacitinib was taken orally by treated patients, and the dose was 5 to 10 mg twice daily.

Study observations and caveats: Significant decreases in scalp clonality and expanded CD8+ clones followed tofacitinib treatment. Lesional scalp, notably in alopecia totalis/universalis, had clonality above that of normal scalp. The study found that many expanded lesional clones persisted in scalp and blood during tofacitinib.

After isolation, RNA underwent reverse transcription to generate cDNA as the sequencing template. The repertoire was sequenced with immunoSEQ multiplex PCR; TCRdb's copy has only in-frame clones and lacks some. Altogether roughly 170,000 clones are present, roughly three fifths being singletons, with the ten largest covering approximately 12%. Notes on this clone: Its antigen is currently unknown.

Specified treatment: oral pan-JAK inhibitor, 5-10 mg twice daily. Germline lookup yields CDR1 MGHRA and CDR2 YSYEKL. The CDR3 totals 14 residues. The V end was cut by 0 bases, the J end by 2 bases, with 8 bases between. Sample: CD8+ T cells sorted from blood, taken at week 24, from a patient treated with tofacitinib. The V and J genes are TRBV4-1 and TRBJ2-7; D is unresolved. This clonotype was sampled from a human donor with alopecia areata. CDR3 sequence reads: CASSQDRDPYEQYF. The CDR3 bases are TGCGCCAGCAGCCAAGACCGAGACCCCTACGAGCAGTACTTC.